Below, 2 T cell receptor beta chains from the same sample are listed, as sequenced in a study of T cells in Graves' hyperthyroidism and ophthalmopathy. Template material for amplifying TCR beta CDR3 regions consisted of RNA transcripts. Primed by the HTBI set, a first-round RT-PCR was run on the TCR CDR3. Each CDR3 protein gets one entry after TCRdb re-called the multiplex PCR reads with MiXCR. The profile covers 300,000 to 450,000 distinct CDR3 sequences, with around a sixth appearing a single time and around a quarter taken by the ten largest. Sequencing used blood. These receptors all come from a woman aged 18-29 years with Graves' hyperthyroidism that later progressed to Graves' ophthalmopathy.

This clonotype was observed at least ten times. The rearrangement joins TRBV5-1 to TRBJ2-1, with 9 bases fitting TRBD2. The V gene end was trimmed by 0 bases and the J gene end by 2 bases; junction bases not matched to a gene: 6. This CDR3 is built from 17 residues. The germline V gene has CDR1 SGHRS and CDR2 YFSETQ. CDR3 amino acids: CASSLAHSGRTYNEQFF. DNA of the CDR3: TGCGCCAGCAGCTTGGCGCATAGCGGGAGAACCTACAATGAGCAGTTCTTC.

This clonotype was detected only a few times. This chain connects TRBV4-1 to TRBJ1-4; D is unclear. Trimming pared 1 base from V and 10 bases from J, leaving 16 bases between. Germline V CDR1 and CDR2: MGHRA, YSYEKL. The CDR3 length is 15 residues. As DNA, the CDR3 is TGCGCCAGCAGCCAAGGGACGGAGCGTAGCGGAAAACTGTTTTTT. This sequence encodes CASSQGTERSGKLFF.